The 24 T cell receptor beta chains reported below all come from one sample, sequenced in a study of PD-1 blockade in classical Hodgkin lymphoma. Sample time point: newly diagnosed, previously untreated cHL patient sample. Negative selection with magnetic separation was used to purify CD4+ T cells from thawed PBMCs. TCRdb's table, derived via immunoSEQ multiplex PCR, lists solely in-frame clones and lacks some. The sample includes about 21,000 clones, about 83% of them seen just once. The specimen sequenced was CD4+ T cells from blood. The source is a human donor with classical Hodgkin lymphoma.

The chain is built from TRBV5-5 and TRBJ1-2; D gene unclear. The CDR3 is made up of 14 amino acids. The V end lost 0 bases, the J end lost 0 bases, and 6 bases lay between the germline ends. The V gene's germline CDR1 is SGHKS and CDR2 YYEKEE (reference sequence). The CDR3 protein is CASSLEDANYGYTF. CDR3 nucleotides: TGTGCCAGCAGCTTGGAAGATGCTAACTATGGCTACACCTTC.

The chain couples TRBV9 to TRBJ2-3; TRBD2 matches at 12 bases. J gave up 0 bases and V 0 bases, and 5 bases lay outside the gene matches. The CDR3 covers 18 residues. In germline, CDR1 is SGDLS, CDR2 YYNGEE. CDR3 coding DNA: TGTGCCAGCAGCGTAGGCCTAGCGGGAGGGAGAAGCACAGATACGCAGTATTTT. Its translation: CASSVGLAGGRSTDTQYF.

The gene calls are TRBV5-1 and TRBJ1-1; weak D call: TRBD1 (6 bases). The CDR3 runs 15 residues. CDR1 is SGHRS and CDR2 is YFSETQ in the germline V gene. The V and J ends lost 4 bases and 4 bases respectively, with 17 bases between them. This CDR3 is CASSGGTPGTTEAFF. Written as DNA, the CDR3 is TGCGCCAGCAGCGGGGGGACACCGGGAACCACTGAAGCTTTCTTT.

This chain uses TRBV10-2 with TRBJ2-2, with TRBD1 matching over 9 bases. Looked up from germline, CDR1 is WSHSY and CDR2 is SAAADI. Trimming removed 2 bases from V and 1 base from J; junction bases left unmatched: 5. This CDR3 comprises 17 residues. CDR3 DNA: TGCGCCAGCAGTGAGACCCTGGGACAGGGGAACACCGGGGAGCTGTTTTTT. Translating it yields CASSETLGQGNTGELFF.

This chain's CDR3 is CASSLKGPYEQYF. CDR3 nucleotide sequence: TGTGCCAGCAGTTTAAAGGGCCCCTACGAGCAGTACTTC. The chain couples TRBV27 to TRBJ2-7; D not certain. The V end was cut by 2 bases, the J end by 2 bases, with 7 bases between. This CDR3 has 13 amino acids. Looked up from germline, CDR1 is MNHEY and CDR2 is SMNVEV (reference sequence).

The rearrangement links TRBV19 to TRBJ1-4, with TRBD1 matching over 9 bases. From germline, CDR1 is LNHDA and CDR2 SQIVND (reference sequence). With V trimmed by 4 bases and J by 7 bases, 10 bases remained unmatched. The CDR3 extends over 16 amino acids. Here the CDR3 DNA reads TGTGCCAGTAGTAAGACAGGGGGTAGTCGAAGTGAAAAACTGTTTTTT. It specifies CASSKTGGSRSEKLFF.

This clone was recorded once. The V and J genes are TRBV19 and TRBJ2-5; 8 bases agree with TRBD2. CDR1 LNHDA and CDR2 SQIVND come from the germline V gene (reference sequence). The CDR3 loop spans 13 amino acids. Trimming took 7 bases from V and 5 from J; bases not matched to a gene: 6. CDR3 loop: CASTSGSVETQYF. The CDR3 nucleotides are TGTGCCAGTACCAGCGGGAGTGTGGAGACCCAGTACTTC.

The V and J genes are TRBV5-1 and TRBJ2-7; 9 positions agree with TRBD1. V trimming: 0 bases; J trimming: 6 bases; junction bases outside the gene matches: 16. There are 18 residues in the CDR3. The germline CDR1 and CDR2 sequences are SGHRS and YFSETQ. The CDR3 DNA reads TGCGCCAGCAGCTTGGTGAGGGACAGGGCCCTGGGGGCTTCCGAGCAGTACTTC. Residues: CASSLVRDRALGASEQYF.

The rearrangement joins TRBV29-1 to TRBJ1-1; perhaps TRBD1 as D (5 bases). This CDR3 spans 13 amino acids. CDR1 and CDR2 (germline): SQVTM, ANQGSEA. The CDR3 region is CNTRRGDSTEAFF. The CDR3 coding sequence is TGCAACACCCGCCGGGGCGATAGCACTGAAGCTTTCTTT.

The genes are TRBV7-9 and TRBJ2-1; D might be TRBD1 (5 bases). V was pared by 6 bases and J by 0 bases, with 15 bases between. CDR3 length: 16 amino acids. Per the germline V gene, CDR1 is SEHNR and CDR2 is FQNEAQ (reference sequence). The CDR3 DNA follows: TGTGCCAGCAGTTATCACCAGGGAAGCTCCTACAATGAGCAGTTCTTC. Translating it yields CASSYHQGSSYNEQFF.

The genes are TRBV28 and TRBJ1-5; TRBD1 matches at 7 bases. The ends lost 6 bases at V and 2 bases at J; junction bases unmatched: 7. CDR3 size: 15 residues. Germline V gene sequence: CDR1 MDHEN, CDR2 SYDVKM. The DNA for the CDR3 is TGTGCCAGCAGAGGACAGGTTTTAGGCAATCAGCCCCAGCATTTT. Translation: CASRGQVLGNQPQHF.

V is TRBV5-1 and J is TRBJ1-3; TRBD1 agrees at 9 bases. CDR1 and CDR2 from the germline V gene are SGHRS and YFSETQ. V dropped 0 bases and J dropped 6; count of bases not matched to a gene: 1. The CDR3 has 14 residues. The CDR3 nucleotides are TGCGCCAGCAGCTTGGGACAGGGGGAAAACACCATATATTTT. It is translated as CASSLGQGENTIYF.

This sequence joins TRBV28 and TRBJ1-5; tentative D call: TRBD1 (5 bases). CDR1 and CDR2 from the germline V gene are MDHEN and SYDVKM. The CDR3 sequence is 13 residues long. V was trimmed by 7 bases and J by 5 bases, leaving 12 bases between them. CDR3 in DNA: TGTGCCAGCAAAGCAGGGTGGGATCAGCCCCAGCATTTT. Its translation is CASKAGWDQPQHF. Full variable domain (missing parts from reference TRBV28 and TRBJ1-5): DVKVTQSSRYLVKRTGEKVFLECVQDMDHENMFWYRQDPGLGLRLIYFSYDVKMKEKGDIPEGYSVSREKKERFSLILESASTNQTSMYLCASKAGWDQPQHFGDGTRLSIL.

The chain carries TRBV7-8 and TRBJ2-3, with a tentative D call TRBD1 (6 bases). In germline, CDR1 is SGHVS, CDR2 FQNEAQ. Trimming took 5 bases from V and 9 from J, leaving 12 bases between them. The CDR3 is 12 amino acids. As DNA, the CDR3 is TGTGCCAGCAGCCTTGACAGGAGAACGCAGTATTTT. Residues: CASSLDRRTQYF.

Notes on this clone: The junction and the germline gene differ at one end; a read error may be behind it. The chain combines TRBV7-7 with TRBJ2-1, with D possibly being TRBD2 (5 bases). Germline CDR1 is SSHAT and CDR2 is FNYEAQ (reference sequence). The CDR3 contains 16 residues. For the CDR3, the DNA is TGTGCTAGCAGCTTAGGTGGGTCCCTGGAGGTGGATGAGCAGTTCTTC. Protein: CASSLGGSLEVDEQFF.

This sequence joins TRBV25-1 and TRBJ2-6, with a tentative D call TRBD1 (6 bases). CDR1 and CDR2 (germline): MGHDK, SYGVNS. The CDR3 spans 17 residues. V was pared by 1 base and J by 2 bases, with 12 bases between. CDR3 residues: CASSEFTGPAGANVLTF. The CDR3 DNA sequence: TGTGCCAGCAGTGAATTCACAGGGCCGGCTGGGGCCAACGTCCTGACTTTC.

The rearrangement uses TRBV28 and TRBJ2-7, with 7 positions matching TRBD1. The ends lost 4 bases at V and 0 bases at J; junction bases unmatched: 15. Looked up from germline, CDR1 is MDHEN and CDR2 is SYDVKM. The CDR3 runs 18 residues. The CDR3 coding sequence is TGTGCCAGCAGTTCCCCATACCCCCACAGGGGAACCTCCTACGAGCAGTACTTC. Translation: CASSSPYPHRGTSYEQYF.

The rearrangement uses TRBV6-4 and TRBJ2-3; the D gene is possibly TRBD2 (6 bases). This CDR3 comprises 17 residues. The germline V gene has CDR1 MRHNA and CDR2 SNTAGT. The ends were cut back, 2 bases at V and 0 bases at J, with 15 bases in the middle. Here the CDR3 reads CASSDRLATYSTDTQYF. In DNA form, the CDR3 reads TGTGCCAGCAGTGACCGGCTAGCGACCTATAGCACAGATACGCAGTATTTT.

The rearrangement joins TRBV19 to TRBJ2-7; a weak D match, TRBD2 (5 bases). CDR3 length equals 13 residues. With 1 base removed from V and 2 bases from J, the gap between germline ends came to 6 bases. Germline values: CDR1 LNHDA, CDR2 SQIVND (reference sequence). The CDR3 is CASSIAGTYEQYF. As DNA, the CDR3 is TGTGCCAGTAGTATAGCGGGGACCTACGAGCAGTACTTC.

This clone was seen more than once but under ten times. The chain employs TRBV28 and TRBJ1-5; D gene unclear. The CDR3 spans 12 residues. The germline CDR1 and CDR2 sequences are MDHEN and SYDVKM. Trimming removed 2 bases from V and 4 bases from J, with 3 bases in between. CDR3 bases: TGTGCCAGCAGTTTACTGAATCAGCCCCAGCATTTT. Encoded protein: CASSLLNQPQHF.

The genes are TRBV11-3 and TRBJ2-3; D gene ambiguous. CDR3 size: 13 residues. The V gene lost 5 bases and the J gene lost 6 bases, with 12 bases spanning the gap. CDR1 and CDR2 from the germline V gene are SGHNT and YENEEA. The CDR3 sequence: CASSRGDLDTQYF. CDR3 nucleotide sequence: TGTGCCAGCAGCCGTGGGGATCTGGATACGCAGTATTTT. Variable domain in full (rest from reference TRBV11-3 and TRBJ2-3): EAGVVQSPRYKIIEKKQPVAFWCNPISGHNTLYWYLQNLGQGPELLIRYENEEAVDDSQLPKDRFSAERLKGVDSTLKIQPAELGDSAVYLCASSRGDLDTQYFGPGTRLTVL.

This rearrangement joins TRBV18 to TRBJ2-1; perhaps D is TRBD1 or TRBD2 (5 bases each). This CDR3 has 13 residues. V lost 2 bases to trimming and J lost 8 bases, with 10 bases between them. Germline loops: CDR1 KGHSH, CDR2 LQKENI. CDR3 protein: CASSPSRGDEQFF. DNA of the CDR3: TGTGCCAGCTCACCAAGCCGGGGCGATGAGCAGTTCTTC.

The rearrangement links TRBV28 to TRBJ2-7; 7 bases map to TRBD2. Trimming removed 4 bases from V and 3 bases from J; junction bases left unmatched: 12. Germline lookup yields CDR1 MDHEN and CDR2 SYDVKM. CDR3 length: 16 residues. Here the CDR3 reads CASSSGGGILHYEQYF. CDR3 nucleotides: TGTGCCAGCAGTTCTGGGGGGGGAATCCTCCACTACGAGCAGTACTTC.

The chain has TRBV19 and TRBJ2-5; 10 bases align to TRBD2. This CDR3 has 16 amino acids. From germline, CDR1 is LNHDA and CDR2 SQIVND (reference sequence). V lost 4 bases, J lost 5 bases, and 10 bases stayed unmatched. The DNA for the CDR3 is TGTGCCAGTAGTACAAGCGGGAGGGCCTTTTACGAGACCCAGTACTTC. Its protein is CASSTSGRAFYETQYF. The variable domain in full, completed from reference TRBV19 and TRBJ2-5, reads DGGITQSPKYLFRKEGQNVTLSCEQNLNHDAMYWYRQDPGQGLRLIYYSQIVNDFQKGDIAEGYSVSREKKESFPLTVTSAQKNPTAFYLCASSTSGRAFYETQYFGPGTRLLVL.